Each of the 14 T cell receptor beta chains below was sequenced from the same sample in a study of T-cell memory formation after mild COVID-19. TCRdb itself ran the 5' RACE reads through MiXCR, one entry per CDR3 protein. The data show nearly 250,000 distinct CDR3 sequences, 15% seen once. The sample comprised PBMCs or a T cell subset sorted from them (not recorded which). These receptors all stem from an adult woman who had mild COVID-19 (a few samples of this study predate the infection). Cell type and time point are not known.

This rearrangement joins TRBV5-6 to TRBJ2-7; TRBD2 aligns across 9 bases. Germline V gene data show CDR1 as SGHDT and CDR2 as YYEEEE. V lost 4 bases and J lost 5; bases outside the gene matches: 16. CDR3 length equals 17 residues. The CDR3, as DNA: TGTGCCAGCAGCGACTGGGAATTGCTAGCGGGAAGGGACGAGCAGTACTTC. This translates into CASSDWELLAGRDEQYF.

This clonotype was seen more than once but under ten times. V is TRBV19 and J is TRBJ2-4; unclear D gene. CDR1 is LNHDA, CDR2 SQIVND, per germline (reference sequence). Trimming removed 3 bases at V and 5 bases at J, with 5 bases between. The CDR3 consists of 12 residues. CDR3 amino acids: CASSIRENIQYF. The CDR3 DNA is TGTGCCAGTAGTATTCGGGAAAACATTCAGTACTTC. The whole variable domain, remainder taken from reference TRBV19 and TRBJ2-4, is DGGITQSPKYLFRKEGQNVTLSCEQNLNHDAMYWYRQDPGQGLRLIYYSQIVNDFQKGDIAEGYSVSREKKESFPLTVTSAQKNPTAFYLCASSIRENIQYFGAGTRLSVL.

The gene calls are TRBV4-2 and TRBJ1-2, with a tentative D call TRBD1 (6 bases). CDR1 LGHNA and CDR2 YNFKEQ come from the germline V gene. V shed 0 bases and J shed 5 bases, with 13 bases lying between them. The CDR3 covers 15 residues. In DNA, the CDR3 is TGTGCCAGCAGCCAAGAGGGGGCGACCTCGTATGGCTACACCTTC. It specifies CASSQEGATSYGYTF.

This clonotype was seen a few times. The gene calls are TRBV24-1 and TRBJ2-1, with 11 bases identical to TRBD1. V lost 4 bases and J lost 8; bases outside the gene matches: 9. Per germline, CDR1 KGHDR and CDR2 SFDVKD. This CDR3 spans 16 amino acids. CDR3 residues: CATSDPGTGGLDEQFF. The CDR3 DNA sequence: TGTGCCACCAGTGACCCCGGGACAGGGGGACTCGATGAGCAGTTCTTC.

This clonotype appeared a few times. This sequence joins TRBV12-3 or TRBV12-4 and TRBJ1-4, with TRBD1 as a possible D gene (5 bases). Deletions cut 1 base from V and 14 bases from J, with 14 bases between. The CDR3 has 13 residues. Here the CDR3 reads CASSLDWIEGLFF. CDR3 nucleotide sequence: TGTGCCAGCAGTTTAGATTGGATAGAGGGGCTGTTTTTT.

The V call is TRBV5-1, the J call TRBJ2-6; D might be TRBD1 (6 bases). Germline V gene sequence: CDR1 SGHRS, CDR2 YFSETQ. This CDR3 is 16 amino acids long. V lost 4 bases and J lost 2, with 13 bases in between. The CDR3 region is CASSVNTGTGANVLTF. The CDR3 DNA sequence: TGCGCCAGCAGCGTAAACACAGGGACTGGGGCCAACGTCCTGACTTTC.

The sample holds many counts of this clonotype. The chain combines TRBV7-9 with TRBJ1-2, with D unclear. Germline CDR1 reads SEHNR; CDR2 reads FQNEAQ (reference sequence). The CDR3 is made up of 15 amino acids. Between the trimmed V and J ends, which lost 4 bases and 4 bases, there was a span of 16 bases. The CDR3 DNA is TGTGCCAGCAGCTCGCCTGGGGAAGGAACCTATGGCTACACCTTC. It codes for CASSSPGEGTYGYTF.

This clonotype was detected only a few times. This chain connects TRBV5-8 to TRBJ2-3, with D possibly matching TRBD2 (5 bases). CDR1 and CDR2 (germline): SGHTS, YDEGEE. The CDR3 consists of 15 residues. V was pared by 3 bases and J by 1 base, with 12 bases between. CDR3 protein: CASSWPAGRTDTQYF. Written as DNA, the CDR3 is TGTGCCAGCAGCTGGCCCGCGGGCCGCACAGATACGCAGTATTTT.

J is TRBJ1-2 and V is TRBV12-3 or TRBV12-4; D remains unclear. This CDR3 comprises 13 residues. V dropped 7 bases and J dropped 3 bases, with 12 bases sitting between them. The CDR3 region has the DNA TGTGCCAGCACCCGGGTCAGCGACTATGGCTACACCTTC. Its protein product is CASTRVSDYGYTF.

Ten or more counts support this clonotype. V is TRBV18 and J is TRBJ2-3, with 9 positions matching TRBD2. Germline V gene sequence: CDR1 KGHSH, CDR2 LQKENI. CDR3 length equals 15 residues. V shed 3 bases and J 1 base; nucleotides not matched to a gene: 2. CDR3 sequence: CASSPGTSRTDTQYF. CDR3 in DNA: TGTGCCAGCTCACCCGGGACTAGCCGCACAGATACGCAGTATTTT. The full variable domain, completed using reference TRBV18 and TRBJ2-3, is NAGVMQNPRHLVRRRGQEARLRCSPMKGHSHVYWYRQLPEEGLKFMVYLQKENIIDESGMPKERFSAEFPKEGPSILRIQQVVRGDSAAYFCASSPGTSRTDTQYFGPGTRLTVL.

This clonotype appeared many times. The V call is TRBV7-2, the J call TRBJ2-5; unclear D gene. This CDR3 is 15 amino acids long. V was cut by 2 bases and J by 4 bases, with 14 bases left in between. Germline CDR1 is SGHTA and CDR2 is FQGNSA. The CDR3 protein is CASSLNGMGRETQYF. DNA for the CDR3: TGTGCCAGCAGCTTAAATGGCATGGGTAGAGAGACCCAGTACTTC.

This clonotype was seen a single time. The chain combines TRBV12-5 with TRBJ2-2; no clear D. This CDR3 is 18 amino acids long. Germline V CDR1 and CDR2: LGHNT, FRNRAP. The V end was cut by 0 bases, the J end by 1 base, with 15 bases between. The CDR3 DNA is TGTGCTAGTGGTTTGGTACTTGGCAGGACCCAGAACACCGGGGAGCTGTTTTTT. Protein sequence: CASGLVLGRTQNTGELFF.

The chain recombines TRBV3-1 with TRBJ1-1; TRBD1 might be the D (6 bases). This CDR3 spans 15 amino acids. Per the germline V gene, CDR1 is LGHDT and CDR2 is YNNKEL (reference sequence). V lost 3 bases and J lost 1, with 12 bases in between. The CDR3 is CASSQRDTGNTEAFF. The CDR3 DNA reads as TGTGCCAGCAGCCAGAGGGACACCGGGAACACTGAAGCTTTCTTT.

This clonotype came up a few times. J is TRBJ2-7 and V is TRBV18; D is unresolved. The CDR3 consists of 14 residues. Germline CDR1 and CDR2: KGHSH and LQKENI. Deletions cut 0 bases from V and 2 bases from J, with 8 bases between. The CDR3 protein is CASSPPGFPYEQYF. The CDR3, as DNA: TGTGCCAGCTCACCACCGGGTTTTCCCTACGAGCAGTACTTC.